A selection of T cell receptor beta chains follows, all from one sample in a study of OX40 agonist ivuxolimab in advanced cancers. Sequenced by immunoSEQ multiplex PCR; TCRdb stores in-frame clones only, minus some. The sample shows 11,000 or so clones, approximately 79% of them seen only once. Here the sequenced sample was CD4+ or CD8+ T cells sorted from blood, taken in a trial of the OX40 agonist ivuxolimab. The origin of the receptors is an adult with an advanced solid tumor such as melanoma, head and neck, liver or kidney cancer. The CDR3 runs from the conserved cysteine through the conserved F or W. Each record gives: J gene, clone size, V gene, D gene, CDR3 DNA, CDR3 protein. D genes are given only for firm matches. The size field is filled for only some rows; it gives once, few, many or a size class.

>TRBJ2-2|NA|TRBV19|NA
TGTGCCAGTAGTGCGGGACCCCTGGATGCGGAGCTGTTTTTT
CASSAGPLDAELFF
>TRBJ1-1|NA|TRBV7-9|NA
TGTGCCAGCAGCTTAGATCGGGATCGGGCTGAAGCTTTCTTT
CASSLDRDRAEAFF
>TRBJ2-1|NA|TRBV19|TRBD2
TGTGCCAGTAGTATAGCTAGCGGGAGCTCCTACAATGAGCAGTTCTTC
CASSIASGSSYNEQFF
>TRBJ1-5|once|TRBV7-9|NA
TGTGCCAGCAGCTTAGCGTCGGTAAGCAATCAGCCCCAGCATTTT
CASSLASVSNQPQHF
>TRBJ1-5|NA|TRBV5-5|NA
TGTGCCAGCAGCTTGTGGGACGGGAGTGGTCAGCCCCAGCATTTT
CASSLWDGSGQPQHF
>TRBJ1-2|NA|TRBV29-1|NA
TGCAGCGTTGTTGGCGCCTATGGCTACACCTTC
CSVVGAYGYTF
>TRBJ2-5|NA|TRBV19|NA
TGTGCCAGTAAGGAAAGGAACAGATTTCAAGAGACCCAGTACTTC
CASKERNRFQETQYF
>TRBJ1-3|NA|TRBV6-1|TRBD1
TGTGCCAGCAGGGATAGGGACAGGAGCATTGACACCATATATTTT
CASRDRDRSIDTIYF
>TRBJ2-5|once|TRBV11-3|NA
TGTGCCAGCAGCTTAGGGGGACACCGGGAGACCCAGTACTTC
CASSLGGHRETQYF
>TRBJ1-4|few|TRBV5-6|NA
TGTGCCAGCAGCCCGCGCATGGAGGGTTATGAAAAACTGTTTTTT
CASSPRMEGYEKLFF
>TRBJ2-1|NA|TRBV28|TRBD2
TGTGCCAGCAGAACCCTAGCGGGAGGGAGGAATGAGCAGTTCTTC
CASRTLAGGRNEQFF
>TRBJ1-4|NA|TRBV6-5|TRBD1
TGTGCCAGCAGGGGACAGTGGAATGAAAAACTGTTTTTT
CASRGQWNEKLFF
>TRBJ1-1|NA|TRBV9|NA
TGTGCCAGCAGCGTAGTAACTTCGGGGGGACTTGAAGCTTTCTTT
CASSVVTSGGLEAFF
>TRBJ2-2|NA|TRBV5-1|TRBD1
TGCGCCAGCAAGCAGGAGGACAGGGGAATGGCCGGGGAGCTGTTTTTT
CASKQEDRGMAGELFF
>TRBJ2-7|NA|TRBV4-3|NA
TGCGCCAGCAGCCAAGATGGGGCAGGGTCCTCCTACGAGCAGTACTTC
CASSQDGAGSSYEQYF
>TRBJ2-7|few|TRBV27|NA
TGTGCCAGCAGTGCGGGACCCTCCTACGAGCAGTACTTC
CASSAGPSYEQYF
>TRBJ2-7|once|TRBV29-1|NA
TGCAGCGTTGAACAACAGGGCTCCTACGAGCAGTACTTC
CSVEQQGSYEQYF
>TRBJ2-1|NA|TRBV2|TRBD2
TGTGCCAGCAGTGGCGGGAGCTGGGACAATGAGCAGTTCTTC
CASSGGSWDNEQFF
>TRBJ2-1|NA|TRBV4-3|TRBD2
TGCGCCAGCAGCCAAGAGATAGCGGGGTACAATGAGCAGTTCTTC
CASSQEIAGYNEQFF
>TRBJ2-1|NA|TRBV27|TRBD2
TGTGCCAGCAGTTTAACGGGAGGCCCCTACAATGAGCAGTTCTTC
CASSLTGGPYNEQFF
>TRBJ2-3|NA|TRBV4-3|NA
TGCGCCAGCAGCCAAGATTTGACGGGGGATTACACAGATACGCAGTATTTT
CASSQDLTGDYTDTQYF
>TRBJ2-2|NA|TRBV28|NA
TGTGCCAGCAGTTTGGAGGGGGCGGTCGGGGAGCTGTTTTTT
CASSLEGAVGELFF
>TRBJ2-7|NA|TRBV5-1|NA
TGCGCCAGCAGCTTGGACCTTGGGGGCTACGAGCAGTACTTC
CASSLDLGGYEQYF
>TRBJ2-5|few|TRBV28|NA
TGTGCCAGCAGTACCTCCGGGGACGGCGAAGAGACCCAGTACTTC
CASSTSGDGEETQYF
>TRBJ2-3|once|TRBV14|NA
TGTGCCAGCAGCCAAGGCAGTTACAGGACCAATACGCAGTATTTT
CASSQGSYRTNTQYF
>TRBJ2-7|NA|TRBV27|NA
TGTGCCAGCAGTTTATCGGGGGCCTACGAGCAGTACTTC
CASSLSGAYEQYF
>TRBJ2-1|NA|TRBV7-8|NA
TGTGCCAGCACCCCGGGGTGGCTTGGCAATGAGCAGTTCTTC
CASTPGWLGNEQFF
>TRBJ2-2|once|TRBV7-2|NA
TGTGCCAGCAGCTTAGTCAGGGGAGGCACCGGGGAGCTGTTTTTT
CASSLVRGGTGELFF
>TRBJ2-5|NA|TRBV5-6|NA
TGTGCCAGCAGCTTGGGGAGGGTGACTCAAGAGACCCAGTACTTC
CASSLGRVTQETQYF
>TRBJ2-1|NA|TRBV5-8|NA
TGTGCCAGCAGCTTACTAAAACAGTTCTTC
CASSLLKQFF